Listed below are T cell receptor beta chains from one sample, sequenced in a study of PD-1 blockade in mismatch repair-deficient tumors. This table comes from immunoSEQ multiplex PCR, and its TCRdb copy is limited to in-frame clones, with some not included. The data contain about 120,000 clones, roughly 90% of them singletons. Sample: peripheral blood, taken approximately 72 weeks after starting pembrolizumab. Receptors originate from an adult with mismatch repair-deficient cancer. Each CDR3 is given with its conserved first and last residue. Each record gives: V gene, clone size, D gene, J gene, CDR3 DNA, CDR3 protein. A D gene is named only where the DNA matches it firmly. For some rows the clone size is stated as once, few or many, or as a class when expanded; others skip it.

TRBV27	-	-	TRBJ2-1	TGTGCCAGCAGTTTTGGCAATGAGCAGTTCTTC	CASSFGNEQFF
TRBV6-1	many	-	TRBJ2-1	TGTGCCAGCAGTGACCCGGGGACTTCCAGCTCCTACAATGAGCAGTTCTTC	CASSDPGTSSSYNEQFF
TRBV5-1	-	TRBD1	TRBJ2-2	TGCGCCAGCAGCTTGGGAGGGACAGGGAGGAACACCGGGGAGCTGTTTTTT	CASSLGGTGRNTGELFF
TRBV21-1	-	-	TRBJ2-7	TGTGCCAGCAGCAAAGCGGGACTAGCGGACCCTAGAGACGAGCAGTACTTC	CASSKAGLADPRDEQYF
TRBV4-1	-	-	TRBJ1-5	TGCGCCAGCAGCCAAGTCGGTGGGGCGGGTCAGCCCCAGCATTTT	CASSQVGGAGQPQHF
TRBV27	-	-	TRBJ2-5	TGTGCCAGCAGTTTATCTGGGGGCAAGGAGCAGTACTTC	CASSLSGGKEQYF
TRBV2	-	TRBD2	TRBJ2-3	TGTGCCAGCAGTGTAGGGAGGGATCCAGATACGCAGTATTTT	CASSVGRDPDTQYF
TRBV5-1	-	TRBD1	TRBJ2-2	TGCGCCAGCAGCCAGGGACAGGGTAACTCCGGGGAGCTGTTTTTT	CASSQGQGNSGELFF
TRBV11-3	-	TRBD2	TRBJ2-3	TGTGCCAGCAGCTTAGGTCAGCGGGAAGTGACAGATACGCAGTATTTT	CASSLGQREVTDTQYF
TRBV6-4	-	TRBD2	TRBJ2-3	TGTGCCAGCAGTGTTAGCGGGGGGAGCACAGATACGCAGTATTTT	CASSVSGGSTDTQYF
TRBV2	-	-	TRBJ2-7	TGTGCCAGCAGTGAGGGGGCCTACGAGCAGTACTTC	CASSEGAYEQYF
TRBV5-1	-	TRBD1	TRBJ2-1	TGCGCCAGCAGCTCGACACAGGGGGCTCCCCGGGTCAATGAGCAGTTCTTC	CASSSTQGAPRVNEQFF
TRBV27	-	TRBD1	TRBJ2-7	TGTGCCAGCAGTCCAAGGGACAGGGACTACGAGCAGTACTTC	CASSPRDRDYEQYF
TRBV28	-	-	TRBJ2-7	TGTGCCAGCAGTTTCCACGGACACTACGAGCAGTACTTC	CASSFHGHYEQYF
TRBV27	-	TRBD2	TRBJ2-1	TGTGCCAGCAGTTCCCTGACTAGCGGGAGATCGCAGGAGCAGTTCTTC	CASSSLTSGRSQEQFF
TRBV19	-	TRBD2	TRBJ2-5	TGTGCCAGTAGTATCGTACCTAGCGGGAGTGAGACCCAGTACTTC	CASSIVPSGSETQYF
TRBV19	-	-	TRBJ1-5	TGTGCCAGCCGACAGGAAGGGAATAGTCGTCAGCCCCAGCATTTT	CASRQEGNSRQPQHF
TRBV27	-	-	TRBJ2-2	TGTGCCAGCAGTTACAACACCGGGGAGCTGTTTTTT	CASSYNTGELFF
TRBV5-1	-	TRBD2	TRBJ2-7	TGCGCCAGCAGCCTGACTAGCGGCTCCTACGAGCAGTACTTC	CASSLTSGSYEQYF
TRBV7-2	-	-	TRBJ2-7	TGTGCCAGCAGCCCCCCCGGCCCGCAGTACTTC	CASSPPGPQYF
TRBV2	-	-	TRBJ2-5	TGTGCCAGCAGTTTGGCACCAAGGGCCCAAGAGACCCAGTACTTC	CASSLAPRAQETQYF
TRBV6-6	-	-	TRBJ2-7	TGTGCCAGCAGTTACATGGCGGACTCCTACGAGCAGTACTTC	CASSYMADSYEQYF
TRBV7-2	-	TRBD2	TRBJ2-3	TGTGCCAGCAGCCGAGGACTAGCGGGCAACACAGATACGCAGTATTTT	CASSRGLAGNTDTQYF
TRBV6-5	-	-	TRBJ2-2	TGTGCCAGCAGTTATGAGGGAGTAGACACCGGGGAGCTGTTTTTT	CASSYEGVDTGELFF
TRBV7-2	few	-	TRBJ1-5	TGTGCCAGCAGCTTGTTGCGCAATCAGCCCCAGCATTTT	CASSLLRNQPQHF
TRBV9	-	TRBD2	TRBJ2-7	TGTGCCAGCACCCGATCCGGGACTAATTTGTTGGAGCAGTACTTC	CASTRSGTNLLEQYF
TRBV28	-	TRBD2	TRBJ2-7	TGTGCCAGCAGTGACCGGACTAGCGGGAGCTACGAGCAGTACTTC	CASSDRTSGSYEQYF